This T cell receptor beta chain is drawn from a study of blood T cell repertoires in COVID-19. The wider study: Researchers got acute and convalescent COVID-19 samples from the United States, Italy and Spain. The cDNA or gDNA used as material had been derived from T cells, B-cell-depleted T cells, or PBMCs.

The CDR3 consists of 17 residues. The V end lost 3 bases, the J end lost 0 bases, and 14 bases lay between the germline ends. The germline gives CDR1 SGHDN, CDR2 FVKESK. As processed by the authors: Estimation of nucleated cell counts was performed using reference gene primer amplification. The method was immunoSEQ multiplex PCR; TCRdb's version includes in-frame clones alone and lacks a portion of them. V and J calls and clone size are as listed in that table; D and trimming were resolved from the DNA. The sample lists 60,000 to 70,000 clones, roughly 80% occurring once. V is TRBV14 and J is TRBJ1-4, with a weak D call TRBD1 (6 bases). Source material: peripheral blood. This receptor was taken from a woman in her fifties or sixties with acute or convalescent COVID-19. CDR3 bases: TGTGCCAGCAGCCAGCGAACAGGGTTTGCAACTAATGAAAAACTGTTTTTT. As protein: CASSQRTGFATNEKLFF. Supplemented by reference TRBV14 and TRBJ1-4, the full variable domain reads EAGVTQFPSHSVIEKGQTVTLRCDPISGHDNLYWYRRVMGKEIKFLLHFVKESKQDESGMPNNRFLAERTGGTYSTLKVQPAELEDSGVYFCASSQRTGFATNEKLFFGSGTQLSVL.